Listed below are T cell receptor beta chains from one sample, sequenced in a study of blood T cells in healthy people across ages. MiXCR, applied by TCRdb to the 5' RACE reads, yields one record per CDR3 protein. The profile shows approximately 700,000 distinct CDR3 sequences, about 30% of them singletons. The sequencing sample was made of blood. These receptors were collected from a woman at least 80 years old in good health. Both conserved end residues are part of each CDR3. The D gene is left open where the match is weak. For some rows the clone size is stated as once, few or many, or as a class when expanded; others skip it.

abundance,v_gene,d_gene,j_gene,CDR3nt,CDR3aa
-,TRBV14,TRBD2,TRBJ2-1,TGTGCCAGCAGCCAAGATTTAGGACTAGCGGGGGGCGACCGGGGTGAGCAGTTCTTC,CASSQDLGLAGGDRGEQFF
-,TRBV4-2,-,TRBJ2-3,TGTGCCTGCAGCCGAGCGTCAGGGGAGGGAGATACGCAGTATTTT,CACSRASGEGDTQYF
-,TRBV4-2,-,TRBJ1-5,TGTGCCAGCAGCCAAGACAGGCGGTCCAATCAGCCCCAGCATTTT,CASSQDRRSNQPQHF
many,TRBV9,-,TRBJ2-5,TGTGCCAGCAGCGTAACGGACCTGGGGGAGACCCAGTACTTC,CASSVTDLGETQYF
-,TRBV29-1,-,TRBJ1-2,TGCAGCGTTGTGGTCAGAGCTAACTATGGCTACACCTTC,CSVVVRANYGYTF
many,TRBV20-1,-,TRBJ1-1,TGCAGTGCTAGAGTGACCAAGAACACTGAAGCTTTCTTT,CSARVTKNTEAFF
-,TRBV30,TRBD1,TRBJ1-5,TGTGCCTGGAGCCAGACAGGGAATCAGCCCCAGCATTTT,CAWSQTGNQPQHF
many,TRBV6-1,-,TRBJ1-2,TGTGCCAGCAGTGAAGCGTTCCGCAGAAGCTATGGCTACACCTTC,CASSEAFRRSYGYTF
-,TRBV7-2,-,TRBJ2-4,TGTGCCAGCAGCCGACCTGGGGGAAACATTCAGTACTTC,CASSRPGGNIQYF
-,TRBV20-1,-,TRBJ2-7,TGCAGCACAATGTCAAGGCGCTACGAGCAGTACTTC,CSTMSRRYEQYF
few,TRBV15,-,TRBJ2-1,TGTGCCACCAGCAGAGATGCAGGGAAAGCGAGCAACAATGGGCAGTTCTTC,CATSRDAGKASNNGQFF
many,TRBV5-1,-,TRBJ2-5,TGCGCCAGCAGCTTGGCAAGCGCGGGGCACCAAGAGACCCAGTACTTC,CASSLASAGHQETQYF
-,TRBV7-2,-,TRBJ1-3,TGTGCCGGCAGCTTCCTGGGAACGCGAGGAAACACCATATATTTT,CAGSFLGTRGNTIYF
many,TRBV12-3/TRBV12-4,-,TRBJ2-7,TGTGCCAGCAGTTGGGGGCAAAACTCCTACGAGCAGTACTTC,CASSWGQNSYEQYF
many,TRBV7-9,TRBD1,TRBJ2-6,TGTGCCAGCAGCTCTTTGGGACAGCCCTCTGGGGCCAACGTCCTGACTTTC,CASSSLGQPSGANVLTF
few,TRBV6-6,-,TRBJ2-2,TGTGCCAGCAGTTACGAGGCACCGACTACCGGGGAGCTGTTTTTT,CASSYEAPTTGELFF
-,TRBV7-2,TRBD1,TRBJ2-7,TGTGCCAGCAGCCTTCGCGGGACAGGGACCTACGAGCAGTACTTC,CASSLRGTGTYEQYF
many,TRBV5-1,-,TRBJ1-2,TGCGCCAGCAGCCGAGATGCGGGGGACTATGGCTACACCTTC,CASSRDAGDYGYTF
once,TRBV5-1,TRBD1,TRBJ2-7,TGCGCCAGCAGCTTGGCCTGGGACAGGGCCCACTACGAGCGGTACTTC,CASSLAWDRAHYERYF
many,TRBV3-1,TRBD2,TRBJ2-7,TGTGCCAGCAGCCCCCTTTTAGCGGGGGAGCAGTACTTC,CASSPLLAGEQYF
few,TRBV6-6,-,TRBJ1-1,TGTGCCAGCAGTTCGACAGTCGTGAACACTGAAGCTTTCTTT,CASSSTVVNTEAFF
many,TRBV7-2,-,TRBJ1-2,TGTGCCAGCAGCTTAGAAGGGGCCACTAACTATGGCTACACCTTC,CASSLEGATNYGYTF
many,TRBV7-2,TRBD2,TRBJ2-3,TGTGCCAGCAGCTTAACGCGGTCTAGCGGGAACACAGATACGCAGTATTTT,CASSLTRSSGNTDTQYF
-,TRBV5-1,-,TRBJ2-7,TGCGCCAGCAGCTCGGGTTTTGGGGAGCAGTACTTC,CASSSGFGEQYF
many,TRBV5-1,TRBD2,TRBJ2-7,TGCGCCAGCAGCTTGGGGGTAGCGGGGCCCTACGAGCAGTACTTC,CASSLGVAGPYEQYF